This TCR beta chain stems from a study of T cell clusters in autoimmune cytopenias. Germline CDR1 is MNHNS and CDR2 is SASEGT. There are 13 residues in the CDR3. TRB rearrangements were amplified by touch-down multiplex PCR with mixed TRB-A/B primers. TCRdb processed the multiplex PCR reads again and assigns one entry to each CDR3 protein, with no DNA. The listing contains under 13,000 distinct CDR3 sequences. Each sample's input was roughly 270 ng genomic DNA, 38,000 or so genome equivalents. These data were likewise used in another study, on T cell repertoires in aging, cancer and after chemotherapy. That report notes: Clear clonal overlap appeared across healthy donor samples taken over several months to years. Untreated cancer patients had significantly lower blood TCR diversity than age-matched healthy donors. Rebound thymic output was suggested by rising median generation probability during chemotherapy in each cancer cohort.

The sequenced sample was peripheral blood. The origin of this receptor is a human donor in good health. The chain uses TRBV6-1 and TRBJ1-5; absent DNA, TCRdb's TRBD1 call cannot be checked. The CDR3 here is CASSYRAEQPQHF.